This T cell receptor (beta chain) was identified during a study of OX40 agonist ivuxolimab in advanced cancers. Study in general: More than 35% of patients had received prior checkpoint inhibitor therapy.

Autoimmune disease history or systemic immunosuppression disqualified patients. Measured with immunoSEQ multiplex PCR; TCRdb has only the in-frame clones, and not every one. The sample carries 42,000 or so clones, approximately 86% recorded once. Sequencing was performed on CD4+ or CD8+ T cells sorted from blood, taken in a trial of the OX40 agonist ivuxolimab. The sequence derives from an adult with an advanced solid tumor such as melanoma, head and neck, liver or kidney cancer.

CDR3 in DNA: TGTGCCAGTAGTATACCAGGGCTTGGCTACACCTTC. Its translation is CASSIPGLGYTF. This sequence joins TRBV19 and TRBJ1-2; D may be TRBD1 (5 bases). Germline values: CDR1 LNHDA, CDR2 SQIVND (reference sequence). There are 12 residues in the CDR3. Trimming took 2 bases from V and 7 from J, leaving 8 bases between them.